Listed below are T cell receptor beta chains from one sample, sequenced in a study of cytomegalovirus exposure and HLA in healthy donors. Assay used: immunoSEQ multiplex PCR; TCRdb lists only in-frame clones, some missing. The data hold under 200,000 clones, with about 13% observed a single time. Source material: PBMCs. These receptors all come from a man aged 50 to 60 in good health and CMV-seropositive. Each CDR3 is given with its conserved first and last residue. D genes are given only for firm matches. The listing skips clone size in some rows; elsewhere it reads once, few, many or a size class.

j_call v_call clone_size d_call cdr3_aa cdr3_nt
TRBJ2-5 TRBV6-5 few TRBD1 CASSFTPTGRQETQYF TGTGCCAGCAGTTTTACCCCGACAGGGCGACAAGAGACCCAGTACTTC
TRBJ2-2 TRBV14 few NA CASSPGPTGELFF TGTGCCAGCAGCCCAGGCCCGACCGGGGAGCTGTTTTTT
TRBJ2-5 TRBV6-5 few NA CASSKRTDFLETQYF TGTGCCAGCTCCAAAAGGACAGACTTTTTGGAGACCCAGTACTTC
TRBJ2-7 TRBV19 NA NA CASSLLGKEQYF TGTGCCAGTAGCCTCCTCGGTAAGGAGCAGTACTTC
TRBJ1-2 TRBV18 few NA CASSPGNNYGYTF TGTGCCAGCTCACCGGGCAACAACTATGGCTACACCTTC
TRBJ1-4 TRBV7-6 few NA CASSLVYSEKLFF TGTGCCAGCAGCTTAGTTTATTCGGAAAAACTGTTTTTT
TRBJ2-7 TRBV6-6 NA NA CASSSPQGGGYEQYF TGTGCCAGCAGTTCGCCGCAGGGAGGGGGTTACGAGCAGTACTTC
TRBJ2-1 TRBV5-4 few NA CASSLSRVNNEQFF TGTGCCAGCAGCCTCTCCAGGGTTAACAATGAGCAGTTCTTC
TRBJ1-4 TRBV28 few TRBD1 CAVPSPQGNEKLFF TGTGCCGTCCCCTCCCCACAGGGGAATGAAAAACTGTTTTTT
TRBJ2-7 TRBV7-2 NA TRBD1 CASSPVTGSSYEQYF TGTGCCAGCAGCCCCGTGACAGGGAGCTCCTACGAGCAGTACTTC
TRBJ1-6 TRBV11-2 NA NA CASSSRQFSNSPLHF TGTGCCAGCAGCTCAAGACAGTTTTCCAATTCACCCCTCCACTTT
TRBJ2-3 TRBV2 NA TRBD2 CASGGGLSTDTQYF TGTGCCAGCGGGGGGGGACTTTCCACAGATACGCAGTATTTT
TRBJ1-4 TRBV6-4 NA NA CASSLHRTWREKLFF TGTGCCAGCAGTCTACACAGGACCTGGCGGGAAAAACTGTTTTTT
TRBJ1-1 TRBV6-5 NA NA CASSYSRRNTEAFF TGTGCCAGCAGTTACTCGAGGAGGAACACTGAAGCTTTCTTT
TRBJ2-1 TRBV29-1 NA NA CSVGGTPFSYNEQFF TGCAGCGTCGGCGGGACTCCATTTTCCTACAATGAGCAGTTCTTC
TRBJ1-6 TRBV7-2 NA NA CASSPGVFRSPLHF TGTGCCAGCAGCCCAGGGGTATTTCGGTCACCCCTCCACTTT
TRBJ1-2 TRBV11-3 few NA CASSLGRADGYTF TGTGCCAGCAGCTTGGGCAGGGCGGACGGCTACACCTTC
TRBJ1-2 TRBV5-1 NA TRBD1 CASSGGQEIANYGYTF TGCGCCAGCAGCGGGGGACAGGAGATAGCTAACTATGGCTACACCTTC
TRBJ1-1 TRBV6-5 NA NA CASSYWGLLNTEAFF TGTGCCAGCAGTTACTGGGGACTCCTGAACACTGAAGCTTTCTTT
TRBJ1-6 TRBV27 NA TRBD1 CASRPDRGRSPLHF TGTGCCAGCAGGCCCGACAGGGGTCGGTCACCCCTCCACTTT
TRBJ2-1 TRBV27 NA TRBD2 CASSFERGPYNEQFF TGTGCCAGCAGTTTCGAGCGGGGGCCCTACAATGAGCAGTTCTTC
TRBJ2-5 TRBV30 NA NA CAWKGGVQETQYF TGTGCCTGGAAGGGGGGGGTCCAAGAGACCCAGTACTTC
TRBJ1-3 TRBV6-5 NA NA CASSSRRGNTIYF TGTGCCAGCAGCAGCAGGAGGGGAAACACCATATATTTT
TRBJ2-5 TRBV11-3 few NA CASSGGSLETQYF TGTGCCAGCAGCGGAGGTAGTTTAGAGACCCAGTACTTC
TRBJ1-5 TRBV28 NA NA CASSLIGATSNQPQHF TGTGCCAGCAGTTTAATAGGGGCGACTTCCAATCAGCCCCAGCATTTT
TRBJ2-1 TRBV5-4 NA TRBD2 CASSFKSAAGGSNEQFF TGTGCCAGCAGCTTTAAATCGGCAGCGGGGGGATCCAATGAGCAGTTCTTC
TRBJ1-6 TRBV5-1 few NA CASSVRDNSPLHF TGCGCCAGCAGCGTCCGAGATAATTCACCCCTCCACTTT
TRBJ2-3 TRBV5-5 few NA CASSPIPGDTQYF TGTGCCAGCAGCCCAATACCGGGAGATACGCAGTATTTT
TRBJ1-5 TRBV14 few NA CASSQDTGQPQHF TGTGCCAGCAGCCAAGATACCGGTCAGCCCCAGCATTTT
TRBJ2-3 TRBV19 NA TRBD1 CASSISGGRDTQYF TGTGCCAGTAGTATCTCAGGGGGTAGGGATACGCAGTATTTT
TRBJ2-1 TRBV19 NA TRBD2 CASSITGGPDNEQFF TGTGCCAGTAGTATAACGGGGGGGCCCGACAATGAGCAGTTCTTC
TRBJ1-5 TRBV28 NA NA CASSLFYLRWEPSNQPQHF TGTGCCAGCAGTTTATTTTATCTGAGGTGGGAGCCGAGCAATCAGCCCCAGCATTTT
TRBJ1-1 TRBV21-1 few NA CASILDRINTEAFF TGTGCCAGCATCTTGGACAGGATCAACACTGAAGCTTTCTTT
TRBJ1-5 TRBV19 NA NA CASSINRGNQPQHF TGTGCCAGTAGTATAAATAGAGGCAATCAGCCCCAGCATTTT
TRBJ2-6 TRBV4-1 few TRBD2 CASSHVPGLAGGISGANVLTF TGCGCCAGCAGCCACGTCCCGGGACTAGCGGGGGGAATCTCTGGGGCCAACGTCCTGACTTTC
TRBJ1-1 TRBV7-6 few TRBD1 CASSLVQGGTEAFF TGTGCCAGCAGCCTAGTACAGGGGGGGACTGAAGCTTTCTTT
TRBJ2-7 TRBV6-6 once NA CASLAGQGGYEQYF TGTGCCTCCCTGGCCGGGCAGGGTGGATACGAGCAGTACTTC
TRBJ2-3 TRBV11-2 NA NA CASSLGYSTDTQYF TGTGCCAGCAGCTTGGGCTATTCCACAGATACGCAGTATTTT
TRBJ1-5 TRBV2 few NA CANSRDSNQPQHF TGTGCCAACAGCAGGGATAGCAATCAGCCCCAGCATTTT
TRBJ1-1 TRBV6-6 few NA CASGGMNTEAFF TGTGCCAGCGGGGGGATGAACACTGAAGCTTTCTTT
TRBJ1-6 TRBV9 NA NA CASRADPDSSYNSPLHF TGTGCCAGCAGAGCCGATCCGGACAGCTCCTATAATTCACCCCTCCACTTT
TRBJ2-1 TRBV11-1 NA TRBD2 CASSFRSGGLNEQFF TGTGCCAGCAGCTTTAGGAGCGGGGGCCTCAATGAGCAGTTCTTC
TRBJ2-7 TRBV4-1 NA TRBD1 CASSHTRGSPYEQYF TGCGCCAGCAGCCACACCAGGGGGTCCCCGTACGAGCAGTACTTC
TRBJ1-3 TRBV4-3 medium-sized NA CASSQLTEGNTIYF TGCGCCAGCAGCCAGTTGACAGAAGGAAACACCATATATTTT
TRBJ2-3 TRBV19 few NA CASSIDLTDTQYF TGTGCCAGTAGTATAGATCTCACAGATACGCAGTATTTT
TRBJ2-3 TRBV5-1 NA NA CASSLARDTDTQYF TGCGCCAGCAGCCTGGCGCGGGACACAGATACGCAGTATTTT
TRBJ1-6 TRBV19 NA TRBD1 CASSLSQGAHSPLHF TGTGCCAGTAGTTTGTCGCAGGGGGCTCATTCACCCCTCCACTTT
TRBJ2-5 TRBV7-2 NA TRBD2 CASSGGTGGETQYF TGTGCCAGCAGCGGAGGGACGGGAGGAGAGACCCAGTACTTC
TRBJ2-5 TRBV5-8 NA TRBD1 CASLQGGGQETQYF TGTGCCAGCCTACAGGGGGGTGGCCAAGAGACCCAGTACTTC
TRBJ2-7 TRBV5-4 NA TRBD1 CASSLLGQESYEQYF TGTGCCAGCAGCTTGTTGGGACAGGAGTCCTACGAGCAGTACTTC
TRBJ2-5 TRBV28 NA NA CASSRGAYQETQYF TGTGCCAGCAGCCGTGGGGCCTACCAAGAGACCCAGTACTTC
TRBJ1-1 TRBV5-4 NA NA CASSQEVLNTEAFF TGTGCCAGCAGCCAGGAGGTTCTGAACACTGAAGCTTTCTTT
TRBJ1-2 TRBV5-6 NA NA CASSLGFQGIINYGYTF TGTGCCAGCAGCTTGGGGTTTCAGGGTATTATTAACTATGGCTACACCTTC
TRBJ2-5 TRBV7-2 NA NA CASSLGGLNEETQYF TGTGCCAGCAGCTTAGGCGGTCTTAACGAGGAGACCCAGTACTTC
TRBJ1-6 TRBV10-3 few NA CAISPGMGSPLHF TGTGCCATCAGCCCAGGTATGGGTTCACCCCTCCACTTT
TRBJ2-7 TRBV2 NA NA CASRRGQTITEQYF TGTGCCAGCAGGCGGGGACAGACCATTACCGAGCAGTACTTC
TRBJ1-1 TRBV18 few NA CASSPKAEEAFF TGTGCCAGCTCACCAAAGGCGGAAGAAGCTTTCTTT
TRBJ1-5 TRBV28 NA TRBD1 CASSLEQGAGNQPQHF TGTGCCAGCAGTTTGGAACAGGGGGCCGGCAATCAGCCCCAGCATTTT
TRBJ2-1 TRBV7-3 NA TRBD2 CASSSILADEQFF TGTGCCAGCAGCTCAATACTAGCGGATGAGCAGTTCTTC
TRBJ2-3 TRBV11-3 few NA CASRQGPASISAQYF TGTGCCAGCAGACAGGGACCTGCTTCGATTTCGGCGCAGTATTTT